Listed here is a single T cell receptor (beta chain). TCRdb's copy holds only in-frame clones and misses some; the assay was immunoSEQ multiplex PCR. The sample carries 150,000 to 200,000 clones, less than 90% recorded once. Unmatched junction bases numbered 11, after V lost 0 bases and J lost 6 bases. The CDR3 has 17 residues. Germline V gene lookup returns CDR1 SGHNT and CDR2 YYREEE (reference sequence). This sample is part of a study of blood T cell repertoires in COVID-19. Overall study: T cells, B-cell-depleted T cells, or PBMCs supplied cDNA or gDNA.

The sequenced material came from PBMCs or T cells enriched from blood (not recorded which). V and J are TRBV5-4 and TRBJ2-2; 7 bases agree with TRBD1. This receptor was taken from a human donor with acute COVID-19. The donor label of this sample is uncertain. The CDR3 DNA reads TGTGCCAGCAGCTTGGCCTTGGGCAGGGGGAGATCCGGGGAGCTGTTTTTT. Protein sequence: CASSLALGRGRSGELFF.